The present T cell receptor (beta chain) was sequenced within a study of T cells in Graves' hyperthyroidism and ophthalmopathy. Points from the study as a whole: Blood samples included most of the expanded thyroid clonotypes exceeding 0.001.

The source material, RNA transcripts, was used to amplify TCR beta CDR3 regions. When the TCR CDR3 underwent first-round RT-PCR, the HTBI primer set was used. TCRdb re-called the multiplex PCR reads with MiXCR, one entry per CDR3 protein. The sample lists 700,000 or so distinct CDR3 sequences, roughly 15% occurring once. For this clonotype: Its target is not known.

CDR1 is DFQATT and CDR2 is SNEGSKA in the germline V gene (reference sequence). CDR3 length: 14 residues. V was shortened by 4 bases and J by 1 base, with 13 bases between the two germline ends. The chain combines TRBV20-1 with TRBJ2-5; D remains ambiguous. This receptor was obtained from a man aged 18 to 29 with Graves' hyperthyroidism. Sequenced sample: blood. CDR3 coding DNA: TGCAGTGCTAATCCCCGAGACTCCCAAGAGACCCAGTACTTC. Its translation is CSANPRDSQETQYF.